Included here is one T cell receptor beta chain sequence, with context. The sample comes from a study of control samples from healthy donors and cancer patients. Sequenced by immunoSEQ multiplex PCR; TCRdb stores in-frame clones only, minus some. The sample holds tens of thousands of clones, around three quarters seen once. Looked up from germline, CDR1 is MNHEY and CDR2 is SVGAGI. V dropped 6 bases and J dropped 0 bases, with 8 bases sitting between them. The CDR3 has 14 residues. The specimen sequenced was PBMCs. This receptor was obtained from a man in his sixties with head and neck cancer. The chain couples TRBV6-5 to TRBJ2-2, with D possibly being TRBD1 (6 bases). CDR3 sequence: CASRQGPNTGELFF. The CDR3 region has the DNA TGTGCCAGCAGGCAGGGGCCGAACACCGGGGAGCTGTTTTTT.